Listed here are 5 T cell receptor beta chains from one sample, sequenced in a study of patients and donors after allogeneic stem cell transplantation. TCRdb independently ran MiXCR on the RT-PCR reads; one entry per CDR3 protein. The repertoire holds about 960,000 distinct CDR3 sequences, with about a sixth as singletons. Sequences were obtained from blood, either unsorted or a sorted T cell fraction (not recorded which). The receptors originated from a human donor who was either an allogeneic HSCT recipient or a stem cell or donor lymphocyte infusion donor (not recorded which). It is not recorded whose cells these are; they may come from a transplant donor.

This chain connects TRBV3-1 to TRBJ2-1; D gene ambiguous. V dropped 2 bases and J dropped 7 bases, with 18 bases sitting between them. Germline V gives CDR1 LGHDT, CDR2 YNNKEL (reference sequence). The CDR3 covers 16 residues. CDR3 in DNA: TGTGCCAGCAGCCAATTTGCCTTCGGCCACACGAATGAGCAGTTCTTC. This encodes CASSQFAFGHTNEQFF.

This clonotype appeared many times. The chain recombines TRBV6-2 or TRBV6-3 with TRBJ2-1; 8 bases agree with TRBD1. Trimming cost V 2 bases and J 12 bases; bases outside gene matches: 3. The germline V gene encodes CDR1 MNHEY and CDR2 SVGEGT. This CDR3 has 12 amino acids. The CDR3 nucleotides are TGTGCCAGCAGTTACATAGGGACAGGGCAGTTCTTC. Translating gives CASSYIGTGQFF.

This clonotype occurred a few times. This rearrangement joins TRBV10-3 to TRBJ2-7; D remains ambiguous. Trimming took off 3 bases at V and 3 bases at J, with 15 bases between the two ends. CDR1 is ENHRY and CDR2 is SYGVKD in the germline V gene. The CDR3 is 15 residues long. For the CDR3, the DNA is TGTGCCATCAGTGAATCCTCGGAGCCCTTCTACGAGCAGTACTTC. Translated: CAISESSEPFYEQYF.

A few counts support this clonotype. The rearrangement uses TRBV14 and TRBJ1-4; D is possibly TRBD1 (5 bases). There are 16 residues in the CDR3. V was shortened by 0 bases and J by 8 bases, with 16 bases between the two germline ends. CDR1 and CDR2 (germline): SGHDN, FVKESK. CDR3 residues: CASSQDLFPEGEKLFF. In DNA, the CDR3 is TGTGCCAGCAGCCAAGATCTCTTCCCCGAGGGGGAAAAACTGTTTTTT. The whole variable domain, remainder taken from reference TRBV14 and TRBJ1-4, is EAGVTQFPSHSVIEKGQTVTLRCDPISGHDNLYWYRRVMGKEIKFLLHFVKESKQDESGMPNNRFLAERTGGTYSTLKVQPAELEDSGVYFCASSQDLFPEGEKLFFGSGTQLSVL.

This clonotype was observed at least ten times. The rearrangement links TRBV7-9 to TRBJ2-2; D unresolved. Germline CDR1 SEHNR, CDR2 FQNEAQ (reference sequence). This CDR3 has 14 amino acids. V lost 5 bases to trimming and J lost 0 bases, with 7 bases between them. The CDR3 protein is CASSPTTNTGELFF. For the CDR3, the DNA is TGTGCCAGCAGCCCCACCACGAACACCGGGGAGCTGTTTTTT.